This TCR beta chain was documented in a study of PD-1 blockade in classical Hodgkin lymphoma. Produced via immunoSEQ multiplex PCR; TCRdb's table is partial and in-frame only. The sample consists of some 150,000 clones, about 78% of them appearing once. Every patient relapsed after autologous stem cell transplantation, and brentuximab vedotin exposure varied. This clonotype was obtained from a human donor with classical Hodgkin lymphoma. The sequencing used peripheral blood mononuclear cells (PBMCs), collected before the second cycle of nivolumab.

The DNA for the CDR3 is TGTGCCAGCAGCTCCCGATCGGACGGGGAGCTGTTTTTT. Its translation is CASSSRSDGELFF. The chain has TRBV7-8 and TRBJ2-2; unclear D gene. The CDR3 loop spans 13 amino acids. V lost 4 bases, J lost 7 bases, and 10 bases lay in between. The germline gives CDR1 SGHVS, CDR2 FQNEAQ.